This T cell receptor (beta chain) emerged from a study of T cells expressing NK-cell markers. General study results and limits: Similarly, these clonotypes led the CD3+CD56-NKG2C+ fraction as well in a handful of donors.

TCRdb reprocessed the 5' RACE reads and reports one entry per CDR3 protein, with no DNA. Here the sample table reports around 550,000 distinct CDR3 sequences. Worth noting for this clonotype: The antigen remains unidentified.

Germline V gene sequence: CDR1 SEHNR, CDR2 FQNEAQ (reference sequence). The length of the CDR3 is 15 residues. The V and J genes are TRBV7-9 and TRBJ2-1; TCRdb selects TRBD2, and the lack of DNA leaves this call unchecked. This clonotype was obtained from a man younger than 35 in good health. Specimen: blood T cells: a sorted CD56 or NKG2C T cell subset, CD4+ or CD8+ T cells, or bulk PBMC T cells (not recorded which). CDR3 in amino acids: CASSLAHGRAGVQFF.